The 24 T cell receptor beta chains given below trace back to one sample, sequenced in a study of monozygotic twins with inflammatory bowel disease. TCRdb reprocessed the 5' RACE reads and keeps a single row for each CDR3 protein, giving no DNA. The sample has around 190,000 distinct CDR3 sequences, and its top ten clones hold less than 2%. Sample: blood. These receptor sequences come from a human donor with ulcerative colitis or Crohn's disease, or a healthy co-twin of an affected twin (not recorded which).

The CDR3 region is CASSLGTGKGYGYTF. V gene TRBV5-1 combines with J gene TRBJ1-2; TCRdb lists TRBD1, though no DNA is available to test this call. The CDR3 consists of 15 residues. Germline values: CDR1 SGHRS, CDR2 YFSETQ.

The rearrangement uses TRBV5-1 and TRBJ2-1; TCRdb lists TRBD1, though no DNA is available to test this call. The V gene's germline CDR1 is SGHRS and CDR2 YFSETQ. CDR3 length: 16 residues. The chain's CDR3 is CASGLRGGDSYNEQFF.

The V gene is TRBV20-1, the J gene TRBJ2-7; TCRdb picks TRBD1, but there is no DNA to check that call. This CDR3 has 11 residues. CDR1 is DFQATT and CDR2 is SNEGSKA in the germline V gene (reference sequence). The CDR3 reads CSASIRDRLYF.

The chain is built from TRBV7-9 and TRBJ1-1; TCRdb lists TRBD1, though no DNA is available to test this call. Per germline, CDR1 SEHNR and CDR2 FQNEAQ (reference sequence). This CDR3 is built from 15 residues. CDR3 amino acids: CASSAFPVTVSEAFF.

This CDR3 reads CASSLTGGGILYGYTF. The chain couples TRBV5-1 to TRBJ1-2; the D call from TCRdb, TRBD1, cannot be confirmed without DNA. The CDR3 has 16 residues. CDR1 and CDR2 from the germline V gene are SGHRS and YFSETQ. The full variable domain, in which reference TRBV5-1 and TRBJ1-2 provide the parts outside the CDR3, is KAGVTQTPRYLIKTRGQQVTLSCSPISGHRSVSWYQQTPGQGLQFLFEYFSETQRNKGNFPGRFSGRQFSNSRSEMNVSTLELGDSALYLCASSLTGGGILYGYTFGSGTRLTVV.

This sequence joins TRBV29-1 and TRBJ2-1. The germline V gene has CDR1 SQVTM and CDR2 ANQGSEA. The CDR3 length is 13 residues. The CDR3 protein is CSVEVSSYNEQFF.

The chain combines TRBV6-6 with TRBJ2-7. The CDR3 is 12 amino acids. Per the germline V gene, CDR1 is MNHNY and CDR2 is SVGAGI (reference sequence). CDR3 region: CASSRPSYEQYF.

This CDR3 is CSAREGRGGYYNEQFF. The chain combines TRBV20-1 with TRBJ2-1; TCRdb designates TRBD2, a call that cannot be tested without DNA. From germline, CDR1 is DFQATT and CDR2 SNEGSKA (reference sequence). This CDR3 has 16 residues.

V is TRBV12-3 or TRBV12-4 and J is TRBJ1-5. CDR3 size: 14 residues. The CDR3 sequence: CASSGGVRNQPQHF.

The chain is built from TRBV12-3 or TRBV12-4 and TRBJ1-3. The length of the CDR3 is 14 residues. The chain's CDR3 is CASLAVSSGNTIYF.

The J gene is TRBJ1-1, the V gene TRBV29-1; TCRdb returns TRBD1, unconfirmable since there is no DNA. This CDR3 has 13 amino acids. Germline CDR1 reads SQVTM; CDR2 reads ANQGSEA. CDR3 protein: CSVRRQGGTEAFF.

CDR3 in amino acids: CASSSLVRGIKNGYTF. The rearrangement joins TRBV5-1 to TRBJ1-2; checking the TCRdb D call of TRBD1 is not possible without DNA. The CDR3 consists of 16 residues. Germline CDR1 is SGHRS and CDR2 is YFSETQ.

This sequence joins TRBV3-1 and TRBJ1-3. This CDR3 has 15 residues. CDR1 is LGHDT and CDR2 is YNNKEL in the germline V gene (reference sequence). CDR3: CASSQGSLSGNTIYF. Together with reference TRBV3-1 and TRBJ1-3, the CDR3 gives the full variable domain: DTAVSQTPKYLVTQMGNDKSIKCEQNLGHDTMYWYKQDSKKFLKIMFSYNNKELIINETVPNRFSPKSPDKAHLNLHINSLELGDSAVYFCASSQGSLSGNTIYFGEGSWLTVV.

The rearrangement links TRBV5-1 to TRBJ2-3; checking the TCRdb D call of TRBD2 is not possible without DNA. The CDR3 extends over 16 amino acids. Germline loops: CDR1 SGHRS, CDR2 YFSETQ. CDR3 region: CASSQGTSAVIDTQYF. The whole variable domain, remainder taken from reference TRBV5-1 and TRBJ2-3, is KAGVTQTPRYLIKTRGQQVTLSCSPISGHRSVSWYQQTPGQGLQFLFEYFSETQRNKGNFPGRFSGRQFSNSRSEMNVSTLELGDSALYLCASSQGTSAVIDTQYFGPGTRLTVL.

The rearrangement uses TRBV7-9 and TRBJ2-4; TCRdb indicates TRBD1, and absent DNA this call remains unverified. CDR3 length equals 15 residues. In germline, CDR1 is SEHNR, CDR2 FQNEAQ (reference sequence). CDR3: CASSRTGGTKNIQYF.

This chain connects TRBV7-8 to TRBJ1-1. The CDR3 is 11 amino acids. Germline assignment: CDR1 SGHVS and CDR2 FQNEAQ. The CDR3 here is CASGITPEAFF.

The J gene is TRBJ1-5, the V gene TRBV3-1; without DNA, the TCRdb call of TRBD1 cannot be checked. CDR3 length: 13 amino acids. Germline assignment: CDR1 LGHDT and CDR2 YNNKEL (reference sequence). The CDR3 reads CASSQSPDQPQHF.

The chain joins TRBV18 to TRBJ1-2. The germline V gene has CDR1 KGHSH and CDR2 LQKENI. The CDR3 loop spans 14 amino acids. This CDR3 reads CASSPPGDNYGYTF.

V is TRBV20-1 and J is TRBJ1-5; TCRdb returns TRBD1, unconfirmable since there is no DNA. The CDR3 is 15 residues long. CDR1 is DFQATT, CDR2 SNEGSKA, per germline (reference sequence). CDR3 region: CSARRPGQNRQPQHF.

The V and J genes are TRBV7-9 and TRBJ2-4. CDR1 and CDR2 (germline): SEHNR, FQNEAQ (reference sequence). This CDR3 spans 12 amino acids. The CDR3: CASSLDGIIQYF.

The chain links TRBV5-1 to TRBJ2-3. Per germline, CDR1 SGHRS and CDR2 YFSETQ. CDR3 length: 15 residues. The CDR3 sequence is CASSLTRGSTDTQYF.

The chain employs TRBV6-5 and TRBJ2-5; TCRdb's D call of TRBD1 is untestable without DNA. The germline V gene has CDR1 MNHEY and CDR2 SVGAGI. The CDR3 sequence is 13 residues long. CDR3 residues: CASSYWGDKTQYF.

CDR3 residues: CASSLVTADTQYF. V gene TRBV7-2 combines with J gene TRBJ2-3. CDR3 length: 13 residues. Germline-derived CDR1 and CDR2 are SGHTA and FQGNSA.

The rearrangement uses TRBV7-9 and TRBJ2-1; TCRdb lists TRBD1, though no DNA is available to test this call. This CDR3 spans 14 amino acids. CDR1 is SEHNR, CDR2 FQNEAQ, per germline (reference sequence). The CDR3 reads CASSSPQAYNEQFF.